This T cell receptor beta chain was found in a study of blood T cell repertoires in COVID-19. This clone appeared a single time. TCRdb's copy holds only in-frame clones and misses some; the assay was immunoSEQ multiplex PCR. This sample has fewer than 350,000 clones, with about 93% found just once. The CDR3 loop spans 15 amino acids. Per germline, CDR1 LGHDT and CDR2 YNNKEL (reference sequence). Trimming removed 2 bases from V and 6 bases from J; junction bases left unmatched: 6. The sequence derives from a woman in her thirties with COVID-19, enrolled during active disease. The material sequenced was peripheral blood. The chain couples TRBV3-1 (or the pseudogene TRBV3-2) to TRBJ2-2, with 7 bases aligning to TRBD1. Here the CDR3 DNA reads TGTGCCAGCAGCCAAAGCCGGGACAGTCCCGGGGAGCTGTTTTTT. Translation gives CASSQSRDSPGELFF.